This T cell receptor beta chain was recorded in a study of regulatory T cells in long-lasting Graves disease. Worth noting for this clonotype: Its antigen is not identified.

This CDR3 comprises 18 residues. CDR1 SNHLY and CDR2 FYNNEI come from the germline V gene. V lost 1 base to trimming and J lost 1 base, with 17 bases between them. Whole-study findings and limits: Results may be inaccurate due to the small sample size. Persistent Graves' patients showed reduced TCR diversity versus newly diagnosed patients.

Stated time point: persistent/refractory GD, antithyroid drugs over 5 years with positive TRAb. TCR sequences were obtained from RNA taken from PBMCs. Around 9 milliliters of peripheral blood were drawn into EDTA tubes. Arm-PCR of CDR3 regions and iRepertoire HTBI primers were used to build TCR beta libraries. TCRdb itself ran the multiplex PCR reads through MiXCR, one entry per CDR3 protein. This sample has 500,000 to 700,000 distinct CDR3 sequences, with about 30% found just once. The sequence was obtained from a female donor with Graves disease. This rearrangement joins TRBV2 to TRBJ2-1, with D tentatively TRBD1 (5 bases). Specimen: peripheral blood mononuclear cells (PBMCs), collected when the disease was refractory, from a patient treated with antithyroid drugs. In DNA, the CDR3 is TGTGCCAGCAGTGAAGATGGTCCAGGGATATTTTCCTACAATGAGCAGTTCTTC. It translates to CASSEDGPGIFSYNEQFF.